This entry is about one T cell receptor beta chain. This entry comes from a study of blood T cells in healthy people across ages. Study context: Template switching picked up about one barcoded beta molecule for each two T cells.

Combining a sample-barcoded 5' primer with a J-beta primer mix, a second PCR ran for roughly 7 to 11 cycles. Using its own MiXCR run on the 5' RACE reads, TCRdb lists one record per CDR3 protein. The table has roughly 1.4 million distinct CDR3 sequences, roughly 60% seen once; the top ten hold 6.5% to 8%. Sample: blood. The origin of this receptor is a man aged 18 to 30 in good health.

CDR3 amino acids: CASRTDLTGSREQYF. The CDR3 coding sequence is TGTGCCAGCAGGACCGATTTGACAGGGAGTCGCGAGCAGTACTTC. This chain joins TRBV12-3 or TRBV12-4 and TRBJ2-5, with 7 positions matching TRBD1. The DNA matches TRBJ2-7 better at its end, which makes the J call doubtful. The CDR3 runs to 15 residues.